This entry concerns a single TCR beta chain. As handled by the study authors: Using reference gene primer amplification, nucleated cell counts were estimated. Some clones are missing from TCRdb's copy, which holds only in-frame ones; the method was immunoSEQ multiplex PCR. The V and J calls and the clone size are those of that table, but D and trimming were determined from the DNA. This sample yields 100,000 to 150,000 clones, of which just under 90% are seen a single time; roughly 2.1% belongs to the top ten. The sample comes from a study of blood T cell repertoires in COVID-19. In the study overall: COVID-19 samples collected from the United States, Italy and Spain covered acute and convalescent phases. PBMCs, B-cell-depleted T cells, or T cells were the source of the cDNA or gDNA that made up the material.

V lost 0 bases and J 4 bases, leaving 12 bases between the germline ends. This CDR3 comprises 15 residues. CDR1 and CDR2 from the germline V gene are MGHRA and YSYEKL. This sequence was found in a woman aged 50 to 65 with acute or convalescent COVID-19. The sample taken for sequencing was peripheral blood. The genes are TRBV4-1 and TRBJ1-1, with D tentatively TRBD1 (5 bases). CDR3 sequence reads: CASSQDLGGGTEAFF. Written as DNA, the CDR3 is TGCGCCAGCAGCCAAGATCTCGGGGGGGGCACTGAAGCTTTCTTT.